Listed here are 23 T cell receptor beta chains from one sample, sequenced in a study of shared clonotypes between healthy human individuals. Generated by immunoSEQ multiplex PCR, the TCRdb table keeps only in-frame clones and is missing some. Among fewer than 650,000 clones, around 80% were seen once, and the ten largest hold under 15%. Sequenced input: PBMCs. The receptors stem from a middle-aged woman in good health. Some clones in this sample may be carry-over from other donors' samples.

This chain links TRBV5-1 with TRBJ2-7, with D perhaps TRBD1 (7 bases). The J call may be wrong; the DNA end is better matched by TRBJ2-5. The length of the CDR3 is 17 residues. Germline V gene data show CDR1 as SGHRS and CDR2 as YFSETQ. CDR3: CASSPGGQGGVWETQYF. In nucleotides, the CDR3 is TGCGCCAGCAGCCCCGGCGGGCAGGGGGGCGTGTGGGAGACCCAGTACTTC.

Turning to this clone: This may be a read error, as it is one base from a much larger clone. The J gene is TRBJ1-5, the V gene TRBV5-6, with D possibly TRBD1 on 6 matching bases. V was pared by 3 bases and J by 4 bases, with 14 bases between. CDR3 length: 15 amino acids. CDR1 SGHDT and CDR2 YYEEEE come from the germline V gene. The CDR3 protein is CASSSGRGQNQPQHF. CDR3 bases: TGTGCCAGCAGCTCGGGACGGGGACAAAATCAGCCCCAGCATTTT.

The CDR3 DNA is TGTGCCAGCAGCTCCGGGACAGGGGAGTACGAGCAGTACTTC. Its protein product is CASSSGTGEYEQYF. The chain carries TRBV6-1 and TRBJ2-7; 10 bases fit TRBD1. The CDR3 length is 14 residues. Germline loops: CDR1 MNHNS, CDR2 SASEGT. The J segment lost 4 bases and the V segment lost 6 bases, leaving 6 bases of the junction unmatched.

Details on this clone: Just one base apart from a much larger clone, this may be a read error. This sequence joins TRBV27 and TRBJ1-1, with D unresolved. The CDR3 spans 15 residues. V dropped 6 bases and J dropped 8 bases, with 22 bases sitting between them. The germline gives CDR1 MNHEY, CDR2 SMNVEV (reference sequence). The CDR3 DNA sequence: TGTGCCAGCAGGTTACGTGGACTTTACCTAACGGAAGCTTTCTTT. It specifies CASRLRGLYLTEAFF.

CDR3 sequence reads: CASGSRSGSSYEQYF. The CDR3 nucleotides read TGTGCCAGCGGGAGTCGGAGCGGGAGCTCCTACGAGCAGTACTTC. The chain couples TRBV11-2 to TRBJ2-7; 8 bases agree with TRBD2. J lost 0 bases, V lost 8 bases, and 9 bases had no gene match. The CDR3 has 15 amino acids. The germline V gene has CDR1 SGHAT and CDR2 FQNNGV.

The J gene is TRBJ1-2, the V gene TRBV6-5; D call uncertain. The CDR3 covers 13 residues. The germline gives CDR1 MNHEY, CDR2 SVGAGI. Trimming removed 4 bases from V and 2 bases from J, with 8 bases in between. The CDR3 DNA is TGTGCCAGCAGTTTATTCGGGAACTATGGCTACACCTTC. Amino acid sequence: CASSLFGNYGYTF.

This clone was found a few times. This chain uses TRBV28 with TRBJ2-1, with 14 positions matching TRBD2. Germline-derived CDR1 and CDR2 are MDHEN and SYDVKM. CDR3 length: 19 residues. The trim removed 2 bases at V and 2 bases at J, leaving 8 bases unmatched. The DNA of the CDR3 is TGTGCCAGCAGTTTAAAGGGACTAGCGGGAGTAGGGACCTACAATGAGCAGTTCTTC. It specifies CASSLKGLAGVGTYNEQFF.

The chain employs TRBV10-3 and TRBJ1-1, with D unresolved. Germline loops: CDR1 ENHRY, CDR2 SYGVKD. The CDR3 consists of 12 residues. The ends were cut back, 1 base at V and 7 bases at J, with 7 bases in the middle. DNA of the CDR3: TGTGCCATCAGTGAGTTGAGGATTGAAGCTTTCTTT. The encoded protein is CAISELRIEAFF.

V gene TRBV10-2 combines with J gene TRBJ2-1; no clear D. Trimming took 0 bases from V and 6 from J, leaving 9 bases between them. The CDR3 is 14 amino acids. Germline lookup yields CDR1 WSHSY and CDR2 SAAADI. CDR3 DNA: TGCGCCAGCAGTGAGTCGAAGTCAATCAATGAGCAGTTCTTC. It encodes CASSESKSINEQFF.

This chain connects TRBV21-1 to TRBJ2-7; TRBD1 is taken as the D call from the table, unchecked against the DNA. TRBV21-1 is classified as a pseudogene. The CDR3 runs 17 residues. CDR3 bases: TGTGCCAGCAGCAAAGAGGTCGGACAGGAGACCCCCTACGAGCAGTACTTC. It translates to CASSKEVGQETPYEQYF.

The chain employs TRBV21-1 and TRBJ1-4. TRBV21-1 is reported as a pseudogene. This CDR3 is built from 18 residues. The CDR3 DNA is TGTGCCAGCAGCAAAAGTCTTGGGGGTAGGCTCAAAAAAGAAAAACTGTTTTTT. Protein: CASSKSLGGRLKKEKLFF.

The genes are TRBV5-1 and TRBJ2-5; TRBD1 might be the D (6 bases). Germline loops: CDR1 SGHRS, CDR2 YFSETQ. CDR3 size: 11 residues. V gave up 4 bases and J gave up 12 bases, with 13 bases separating them. The CDR3 nucleotides are TGCGCCAGCAGCATGGACAGTTCAAAGTACTTC. Its protein product is CASSMDSSKYF.

V gene TRBV4-2 combines with J gene TRBJ2-7; 7 nucleotides agree with TRBD2. Germline CDR1 reads LGHNA; CDR2 reads YNFKEQ. V dropped 4 bases and J dropped 1; count of bases not matched to a gene: 4. The CDR3 loop spans 14 amino acids. The CDR3 spells CASSLGLESYEQYF. CDR3 coding DNA: TGTGCCAGCAGCCTCGGACTAGAGTCCTACGAGCAGTACTTC.

This clone was counted at least ten times. The gene calls are TRBV29-1 and TRBJ1-2; the match to TRBD1 covers 7 bases. Germline lookup yields CDR1 SQVTM and CDR2 ANQGSEA. Trimming removed 7 bases from V and 3 bases from J; junction bases left unmatched: 5. This CDR3 spans 12 amino acids. The CDR3 nucleotides read TGCAGCGGACGTACAGGGGACTATGGCTACACCTTC. Amino acid sequence: CSGRTGDYGYTF.

The V call is TRBV11-2, the J call TRBJ1-5; possible D gene TRBD1, 5 bases. In germline, CDR1 is SGHAT, CDR2 FQNNGV. The CDR3 consists of 15 residues. V was cut by 1 base and J by 0 bases, with 7 bases left in between. CDR3 loop: CASSLAGHSNQPQHF. CDR3 DNA: TGTGCCAGCAGCTTAGCAGGGCATAGCAATCAGCCCCAGCATTTT.

There are a few counts of this clone. The gene calls are TRBV7-3 and TRBJ1-1; 8 bases match TRBD1. CDR3 length: 13 residues. Germline lookup yields CDR1 SGHTA and CDR2 FQGTGA. V shed 6 bases, J shed 4 bases, and the junction held 4 bases outside the gene matches. The CDR3 coding sequence is TGTGCCAGCAGAGCAGGGGGCGGCACTGAAGCTTTCTTT. It yields the protein CASRAGGGTEAFF.

The chain recombines TRBV9 with TRBJ1-4; 7 nucleotides align to TRBD1. Trimming at V came to 0 bases and at J to 6 bases, leaving 5 bases not matched to a gene. CDR1 is SGDLS and CDR2 is YYNGEE in the germline V gene. The CDR3 loop spans 15 amino acids. CDR3 sequence reads: CASSVEGGQHEKLFF. CDR3 DNA: TGTGCCAGCAGCGTAGAGGGGGGACAGCATGAAAAACTGTTTTTT.

This chain connects TRBV19 to TRBJ2-3; possible D gene TRBD1, 6 bases. The CDR3 is made up of 13 amino acids. Trimming shortened V by 11 bases and J by 2 bases, and 14 bases separated the two germline ends. The germline V gene has CDR1 LNHDA and CDR2 SQIVND (reference sequence). CDR3 sequence (DNA): TGTGCCTCCTCCAGGGGCTACACAGATACGCAGTATTTT. It yields the protein CASSRGYTDTQYF.

The V call is TRBV28, the J call TRBJ1-5; the D is unclear. Germline lookup yields CDR1 MDHEN and CDR2 SYDVKM. The CDR3 runs 16 residues. Trimming removed 4 bases from V and 1 base from J, with 14 bases in between. CDR3 loop: CASSSLGQTSNQPQHF. In DNA form, the CDR3 reads TGTGCCAGCAGTTCCCTCGGGCAGACAAGCAATCAGCCCCAGCATTTT.

V is TRBV4-1 and J is TRBJ1-1; D is unresolved. With 4 bases removed from V and 6 bases from J, the gap between germline ends came to 18 bases. The CDR3 has 15 residues. The germline gives CDR1 MGHRA, CDR2 YSYEKL. CDR3 amino acids: CASSPFPWRIPEAFF. The DNA of the CDR3 is TGCGCCAGCAGCCCCTTCCCCTGGAGGATACCTGAAGCTTTCTTT.

The CDR3 region is CARPGTEVGTQYF. CDR3 coding DNA: TGTGCCCGACCCGGGACAGAAGTCGGGACCCAGTACTTC. The chain combines TRBV5-8 with TRBJ2-5, with 7 bases aligning to TRBD1. V dropped 10 bases and J dropped 7; count of bases not matched to a gene: 13. The CDR3 spans 13 residues. Germline V CDR1 and CDR2: SGHTS, YDEGEE. The full variable domain, completed using reference TRBV5-8 and TRBJ2-5, is EAGVTQSPTHLIKTRGQQATLRCSPISGHTSVYWYQQALGLGLQFLLWYDEGEERNRGNFPPRFSGRQFPNYSSELNVNALELEDSALYLCARPGTEVGTQYFGPGTRLLVL.

The chain links TRBV18 to TRBJ1-5; perhaps TRBD1 as D (6 bases). V was clipped by 2 bases and J by 6 bases, with 11 bases between them. The CDR3 has 14 amino acids. Per germline, CDR1 KGHSH and CDR2 LQKENI. CDR3 in DNA: TGTGCCAGCTCACCAATAGGGGGAAGTCAGCCCCAGCATTTT. Protein sequence: CASSPIGGSQPQHF.

V and J are TRBV23-1 and TRBJ2-7; D uncertain. TRBV23-1 is labeled an ORF, and its function is uncertain. This CDR3 is 11 amino acids long. The V gene lost 8 bases and the J gene lost 7 bases, with 12 bases spanning the gap. The CDR3 spells CASGDGREQYF. The DNA for the CDR3 is TGCGCCAGCGGCGACGGCCGGGAGCAGTACTTC.